Presented here are 18 T cell receptor beta chains from one specimen sequenced in a study of T cells in Graves' hyperthyroidism and ophthalmopathy. Amplification of TCR beta CDR3 regions used RNA as the template. The primer set for the first-round RT-PCR of the TCR CDR3 was HTBI. In TCRdb, the multiplex PCR reads were re-called with MiXCR into one record per CDR3 protein. The table includes a few hundred thousand distinct CDR3 sequences, roughly 12% detected once. The sample taken for sequencing was blood. These receptors were obtained from a man aged 25 to 40 with Graves' hyperthyroidism that later progressed to Graves' ophthalmopathy.

The gene calls are TRBV7-8 and TRBJ1-2; 9 bases align to TRBD1. The CDR3 consists of 13 residues. The germline gives CDR1 SGHVS, CDR2 FQNEAQ. With 5 bases clipped from V and 8 bases from J, the junction kept 6 bases outside the gene matches. In DNA, the CDR3 is TGTGCCAGCAGCCTAAGGACAGGGGACGGCTACACCTTC. Protein: CASSLRTGDGYTF.

This clonotype has only a few counts. The chain combines TRBV5-1 with TRBJ1-6; no clear D. The CDR3 is 14 amino acids. Trimming shortened V by 5 bases and J by 5 bases, and 11 bases separated the two germline ends. Germline CDR1 reads SGHRS; CDR2 reads YFSETQ. CDR3 DNA sequence: TGCGCCAGCAGTCACCCCGACAATAATTCACCCCTCCACTTT. It encodes CASSHPDNNSPLHF. Based on the CDR3 plus reference TRBV5-1 and TRBJ1-6, the full variable domain is KAGVTQTPRYLIKTRGQQVTLSCSPISGHRSVSWYQQTPGQGLQFLFEYFSETQRNKGNFPGRFSGRQFSNSRSEMNVSTLELGDSALYLCASSHPDNNSPLHFGNGTRLTVT.

The CDR3 DNA reads as TGTGCCAGCAGCCCGGGACCCTCCCGGGATGAGCAGTTCTTC. This translates into CASSPGPSRDEQFF. The chain employs TRBV7-2 and TRBJ2-1, with D perhaps given as TRBD1 or TRBD2 (5 bases each). CDR3 length equals 14 residues. Trimming left V 5 bases short and J 8 bases short, with 16 bases between. Germline lookup yields CDR1 SGHTA and CDR2 FQGNSA. Together with reference TRBV7-2 and TRBJ2-1, the CDR3 gives the full variable domain: GAGVSQSPSNKVTEKGKDVELRCDPISGHTALYWYRQSLGQGLEFLIYFQGNSAPDKSGLPSDRFSAERTGGSVSTLTIQRTQQEDSAVYLCASSPGPSRDEQFFGPGTRLTVL.

This sequence joins TRBV11-3 and TRBJ2-3, with D perhaps matching TRBD2 (6 bases). The V end lost 5 bases, the J end lost 2 bases, and 17 bases lay between the germline ends. Germline assignment: CDR1 SGHNT and CDR2 YENEEA. The CDR3 spans 16 residues. CDR3 coding DNA: TGTGCCAGCAGCCATAGGAAAAGGACTATCACAGATACGCAGTATTTT. This translates into CASSHRKRTITDTQYF. The whole variable domain, remainder taken from reference TRBV11-3 and TRBJ2-3, is EAGVVQSPRYKIIEKKQPVAFWCNPISGHNTLYWYLQNLGQGPELLIRYENEEAVDDSQLPKDRFSAERLKGVDSTLKIQPAELGDSAVYLCASSHRKRTITDTQYFGPGTRLTVL.

In this sample, this clonotype turned up many times. The genes are TRBV6-5 and TRBJ2-2; D gene uncertain. The V gene lost 1 base and the J gene lost 5 bases, with 5 bases spanning the gap. Germline loops: CDR1 MNHEY, CDR2 SVGAGI. The CDR3 extends over 13 amino acids. CDR3 protein: CASSYYPTGELFF. DNA for the CDR3: TGTGCCAGCAGTTACTACCCTACCGGGGAGCTGTTTTTT.

This clonotype has just a few counts. As DNA, the CDR3 is TGCAGCGTGCCGGGACAGGGGATCTATGGCTACACCTTC. It is translated as CSVPGQGIYGYTF. V is TRBV29-1 and J is TRBJ1-2, with TRBD1 matching over 10 bases. Germline loops: CDR1 SQVTM, CDR2 ANQGSEA. The CDR3 is 13 amino acids. V lost 6 bases and J lost 4; bases outside the gene matches: 5.

This clonotype has just a few counts. The rearrangement uses TRBV5-1 and TRBJ1-5, with 7 bases identical to TRBD1. The CDR3 covers 14 residues. V gave up 1 base and J gave up 8 bases; unmatched junction bases: 6. Germline lookup yields CDR1 SGHRS and CDR2 YFSETQ. CDR3 region: CASSLTGEVEPQHF. Written as DNA, the CDR3 is TGCGCCAGCAGCTTGACAGGGGAAGTTGAGCCCCAGCATTTT.

The gene calls are TRBV12-3 or TRBV12-4 and TRBJ1-5, with 12 bases lining up with TRBD1. The junction had 20 bases not matched to a gene; V was cut back by 4 bases and J by 4 bases. The CDR3 covers 21 residues. In DNA, the CDR3 is TGTGCCAGCAGTTATTGGATATGGGGACAGGGGGCGGGTGAGGCTAATCAGCCCCAGCATTTT. Encoded protein: CASSYWIWGQGAGEANQPQHF.

The chain combines TRBV18 with TRBJ2-3; 8 nucleotides match TRBD1. This CDR3 has 17 residues. Looked up from germline, CDR1 is KGHSH and CDR2 is LQKENI. Germline trimming cut 3 bases from V and 0 bases from J; bases unmatched to any gene: 8. CDR3 DNA sequence: TGTGCCAGCTCACCCCGGACAGGGCGCCCTAGCACAGATACGCAGTATTTT. Its translation: CASSPRTGRPSTDTQYF.

This clonotype was seen more than once but under ten times. The rearrangement uses TRBV18 and TRBJ2-3, with no clear D. The V end was cut by 3 bases, the J end by 6 bases, with 4 bases between. The CDR3 has 11 amino acids. Germline-derived CDR1 and CDR2 are KGHSH and LQKENI. As DNA, the CDR3 is TGTGCCAGCTCACCCTGGGATACGCAGTATTTT. Translated, it gives CASSPWDTQYF.

This chain links TRBV30 with TRBJ2-3; D is unresolved. Germline CDR1 and CDR2: GTSNPN and SVGIG (reference sequence). V was cut by 0 bases and J by 10 bases, with 20 bases left in between. This CDR3 contains 15 residues. The CDR3 DNA sequence: TGTGCCTGGAGTGTAGGTCCCGGACGACAAGGGTCGCAGTATTTT. Amino acids: CAWSVGPGRQGSQYF.

There are a few counts of this clonotype. The rearrangement joins TRBV28 to TRBJ2-3, with 15 bases lining up with TRBD2. In germline, CDR1 is MDHEN, CDR2 SYDVKM. V was clipped by 1 base and J by 0 bases; unmatched bases: 5. The CDR3 spans 19 residues. DNA of the CDR3: TGTGCCAGCAGTTTATTCCGGACTAGCGGGGGGGCTAGCACAGATACGCAGTATTTT. It is translated as CASSLFRTSGGASTDTQYF.

V is TRBV7-9 and J is TRBJ2-7, with TRBD1 as a possible D gene (7 bases). Germline V gives CDR1 SEHNR, CDR2 FQNEAQ (reference sequence). There are 15 residues in the CDR3. V lost 6 bases and J lost 0, with 15 bases in between. CDR3 bases: TGTGCCAGCAGTTCTACAGGGGAGGACTCCTACGAGCAGTACTTC. Translation: CASSSTGEDSYEQYF.

This clonotype was picked up many times. The chain uses TRBV2 and TRBJ2-5; D ambiguous. This CDR3 region has 14 residues. Trimming stripped 4 bases from V and 1 base from J, with 10 bases between. From germline, CDR1 is SNHLY and CDR2 FYNNEI. Here the CDR3 DNA reads TGTGCCAGCAGTGGGATAAACACCCAAGAGACCCAGTACTTC. Amino acids: CASSGINTQETQYF.

Worth noting for this clonotype: A clone one base away is much larger, so this may be a read error. V gene TRBV27 combines with J gene TRBJ1-5; D gene unclear. Germline loops: CDR1 MNHEY, CDR2 SMNVEV (reference sequence). The CDR3 runs to 13 residues. The CDR3 nucleotides read TGTGCCAGCGGTTTAGGGCCCCATCAGCCCCAGCATTTT. It is translated as CASGLGPHQPQHF.

This clonotype appeared a few times. This sequence joins TRBV7-2 and TRBJ1-6; TRBD1 might be the D (6 bases). V was cut by 6 bases and J by 1 base, with 16 bases left in between. Germline V CDR1 and CDR2: SGHTA, FQGNSA. This CDR3 region has 17 residues. CDR3 sequence reads: CASSLETGFSYNSPLHF. CDR3 nucleotides: TGTGCCAGCAGTCTAGAAACAGGGTTTTCCTATAATTCACCCCTCCACTTT.

The chain links TRBV6-5 to TRBJ2-7; TRBD1 aligns across 7 bases. CDR3 length equals 13 residues. V shed 2 bases and J 6 bases; nucleotides not matched to a gene: 4. CDR1 is MNHEY and CDR2 is SVGAGI in the germline V gene. CDR3 residues: CASSYRQGSEQYF. The CDR3 DNA follows: TGTGCCAGCAGTTACCGACAGGGCTCCGAGCAGTACTTC.

The chain employs TRBV19 and TRBJ1-5; TRBD1 aligns across 9 bases. This CDR3 has 15 residues. The V gene's germline CDR1 is LNHDA and CDR2 SQIVND (reference sequence). V was clipped by 3 bases and J by 7 bases; unmatched bases: 7. CDR3 sequence reads: CASSIGDRAEQPQHF. The CDR3 nucleotides are TGTGCCAGTAGTATCGGGGACAGGGCCGAACAGCCCCAGCATTTT.